Following are 18 T cell receptor beta chains from one sample sequenced in a study of somatic mutations in cytotoxic T cells in rheumatoid arthritis. Clones were sequenced by immunoSEQ multiplex PCR, and TCRdb holds only the in-frame ones, with some missing. The sample yields roughly 20,000 clones, 74% seen once. Sequencing input: CD8+ T cells sorted from blood. These receptors all come from a man aged 60 to 75 in good health.

This clone is a singleton in its sample. The chain joins TRBV6-6 to TRBJ2-1, with TRBD2 matching 8 bases. The CDR3 is 15 residues long. CDR1 is MNHNY, CDR2 SVGAGI, per germline (reference sequence). The junction had 11 bases not matched to a gene; V was cut back by 6 bases and J by 7 bases. The CDR3 nucleotides read TGTGCCAGCAGAATGAGCGGGAGAAGGTCAAATGAGCAGTTCTTC. Translated, it gives CASRMSGRRSNEQFF.

This clone was seen once. This chain connects TRBV27 to TRBJ2-1; 8 bases match TRBD2. Per the germline V gene, CDR1 is MNHEY and CDR2 is SMNVEV (reference sequence). The CDR3 has 14 amino acids. V lost 5 bases, J lost 8 bases, and 8 bases stayed unmatched. The CDR3: CASSQAGVSYEQFF. In DNA form, the CDR3 reads TGTGCCAGCAGTCAAGCGGGAGTTTCATATGAGCAGTTCTTC.

This chain joins TRBV7-9 and TRBJ2-1; 9 bases align to TRBD1. CDR3 size: 15 residues. CDR1 and CDR2 from the germline V gene are SEHNR and FQNEAQ (reference sequence). J gave up 4 bases and V 7 bases, and 8 bases lay outside the gene matches. This chain's CDR3 is CASKLDGTGYNEQFF. The CDR3 nucleotides are TGTGCCAGCAAACTGGACGGGACAGGGTACAATGAGCAGTTCTTC.

This chain connects TRBV6-5 to TRBJ2-7; D unresolved. With 0 bases removed from V and 6 bases from J, the gap between germline ends came to 18 bases. The germline V gene encodes CDR1 MNHEY and CDR2 SVGAGI. CDR3 size: 16 residues. CDR3 bases: TGTGCCAGCAGTTACTCGAGTTCCGGTCTAGTCACCGAGCAGTACTTC. This codes for CASSYSSSGLVTEQYF.

By sample fraction, this clone is medium-sized (0.01 to 0.1%). The V call is TRBV7-9, the J call TRBJ2-3, with D perhaps TRBD2 (5 bases). Between the trimmed V and J ends, which lost 4 bases and 4 bases, there was a span of 15 bases. The germline V gene encodes CDR1 SEHNR and CDR2 FQNEAQ (reference sequence). There are 15 residues in the CDR3. CDR3 in DNA: TGTGCCAGCAGCTCGGAATCTAGCCCTGCAGATACGCAGTATTTT. Translation: CASSSESSPADTQYF. Full variable domain (remainder filled in from reference TRBV7-9 and TRBJ2-3): DTGVSQNPRHKITKRGQNVTFRCDPISEHNRLYWYRQTLGQGPEFLTYFQNEAQLEKSRLLSDRFSAERPKGSFSTLEIQRTEQGDSAMYLCASSSESSPADTQYFGPGTRLTVL.

The J gene is TRBJ2-2, the V gene TRBV27, with D maybe TRBD2 (6 bases). The germline gives CDR1 MNHEY, CDR2 SMNVEV (reference sequence). The CDR3 extends over 16 amino acids. Trimming left V 5 bases short and J 4 bases short, with 17 bases between. CDR3 protein: CASSPRDPKTTGELFF. For the CDR3, the DNA is TGTGCCAGCAGTCCGCGGGACCCAAAGACCACCGGGGAGCTGTTTTTT.

The count of this clone is one. The chain is built from TRBV11-2 and TRBJ2-7; 9 bases are a match to TRBD2. V lost 2 bases, J lost 2 bases, and 10 bases stayed unmatched. CDR1 is SGHAT, CDR2 FQNNGV, per germline. This CDR3 contains 17 residues. CDR3 sequence (DNA): TGTGCCAGCAGCTTACGACTAGCGGTCGGGGTACCCTACGAGCAGTACTTC. The encoded protein is CASSLRLAVGVPYEQYF.

The gene calls are TRBV7-9 and TRBJ1-4, with D unclear. In germline, CDR1 is SEHNR, CDR2 FQNEAQ (reference sequence). Trimming shortened V by 6 bases and J by 3 bases, and 14 bases separated the two germline ends. The CDR3 sequence is 15 residues long. DNA of the CDR3: TGTGCCAGCAGGCCCGAAGTGGCACCTAATGAAAAACTGTTTTTT. It yields the protein CASRPEVAPNEKLFF.

This rearrangement joins TRBV6-6 to TRBJ2-3; 12 bases line up with TRBD2. Germline CDR1 MNHNY, CDR2 SVGAGI (reference sequence). The V and J ends lost 6 bases and 5 bases, in that order; junction bases with no gene match: 6. This CDR3 contains 15 residues. CDR3 residues: CASSPSGGAGDTQYF. The CDR3 region has the DNA TGTGCCAGCAGCCCTAGCGGGGGGGCCGGAGATACGCAGTATTTT.

The rearrangement links TRBV2 to TRBJ2-7, with D possibly TRBD2 on 5 matching bases. This CDR3 comprises 15 residues. V was trimmed by 3 bases and J by 4 bases, leaving 16 bases between them. Germline assignment: CDR1 SNHLY and CDR2 FYNNEI. The CDR3: CASSEKAHGVYEQYF. The DNA for the CDR3 is TGTGCCAGCAGTGAGAAAGCCCACGGGGTGTACGAGCAGTACTTC.

V and J are TRBV5-1 and TRBJ1-1; possibly TRBD1 for D (5 bases). CDR1 is SGHRS and CDR2 is YFSETQ in the germline V gene. The CDR3 runs 14 residues. The V end lost 1 base, the J end lost 1 base, and 8 bases lay between the germline ends. This chain's CDR3 is CASSLRRANTEAFF. CDR3 in DNA: TGCGCCAGCAGCTTGCGCAGGGCGAACACTGAAGCTTTCTTT. The whole variable domain, remainder taken from reference TRBV5-1 and TRBJ1-1, is KAGVTQTPRYLIKTRGQQVTLSCSPISGHRSVSWYQQTPGQGLQFLFEYFSETQRNKGNFPGRFSGRQFSNSRSEMNVSTLELGDSALYLCASSLRRANTEAFFGQGTRLTVV.

The chain has TRBV6-6 and TRBJ1-5; 7 bases are shared with TRBD1. V was pared by 2 bases and J by 7 bases, with 5 bases of the junction left unmatched. The CDR3 runs 14 residues. Per the germline V gene, CDR1 is MNHNY and CDR2 is SVGAGI (reference sequence). In DNA, the CDR3 is TGTGCCAGCAGTTACAGGGGGCCGGCACAGCCCCAGCATTTT. It encodes CASSYRGPAQPQHF.

This chain connects TRBV11-2 to TRBJ1-1; TRBD1 is a possible D gene (5 bases). Germline V gene data show CDR1 as SGHAT and CDR2 as FQNNGV. The CDR3 runs 14 residues. Trimming stripped 5 bases from V and 7 bases from J, with 17 bases between. The CDR3 protein is CASSPQGNSGEAFF. The CDR3 coding sequence is TGTGCCAGCAGCCCCCAGGGCAATAGCGGTGAAGCTTTCTTT.

This sequence joins TRBV10-3 and TRBJ1-1; weak D call: TRBD1 (5 bases). From germline, CDR1 is ENHRY and CDR2 SYGVKD. With 6 bases removed from V and 0 bases from J, the gap between germline ends came to 14 bases. CDR3 length: 15 residues. Here the CDR3 reads CAIRPAGYLNTEAFF. The CDR3 DNA sequence: TGTGCCATCAGACCAGCAGGGTACTTGAACACTGAAGCTTTCTTT.

The chain recombines TRBV4-3 with TRBJ2-7, with TRBD2 matching 8 bases. Losses at the gene ends were 4 bases for V and 3 bases for J; bases not matched to a gene: 5. Germline loops: CDR1 LGHNA, CDR2 YSLEER. There are 14 residues in the CDR3. The DNA of the CDR3 is TGCGCCAGCAGCCTCAGCGGGGGAGACTACGAGCAGTACTTC. Amino acids: CASSLSGGDYEQYF.

The CDR3 sequence is CASSLGEGWASEQFF. In nucleotides, the CDR3 is TGTGCCAGCAGCTTAGGGGAGGGCTGGGCAAGTGAGCAGTTCTTC. The chain couples TRBV9 to TRBJ2-1; TRBD2 matches 7 bases. Trimming cost V 4 bases and J 9 bases; bases outside gene matches: 13. Germline CDR1 is SGDLS and CDR2 is YYNGEE. The CDR3 is 15 amino acids.

This chain uses TRBV7-9 with TRBJ2-5, with 8 bases matching TRBD1. The J call is uncertain, as TRBJ2-7 better fits the DNA end. The CDR3 is 14 amino acids. Germline values: CDR1 SEHNR, CDR2 FQNEAQ (reference sequence). The CDR3 DNA sequence: TGTGCCAGCAGCCGACAGGGGCCCCACCACGAGCAGTACTTC. It translates to CASSRQGPHHEQYF.

In this sample, this clone turned up a few times. The gene calls are TRBV27 and TRBJ2-7; 10 bases map to TRBD2. The CDR3 extends over 14 amino acids. Germline CDR1 MNHEY, CDR2 SMNVEV (reference sequence). J was trimmed by 2 bases and V by 4 bases; bases with no gene match: 2. This CDR3 reads CASSYGLAAYEQYF. The DNA for the CDR3 is TGTGCCAGCAGTTATGGACTAGCGGCCTACGAGCAGTACTTC.